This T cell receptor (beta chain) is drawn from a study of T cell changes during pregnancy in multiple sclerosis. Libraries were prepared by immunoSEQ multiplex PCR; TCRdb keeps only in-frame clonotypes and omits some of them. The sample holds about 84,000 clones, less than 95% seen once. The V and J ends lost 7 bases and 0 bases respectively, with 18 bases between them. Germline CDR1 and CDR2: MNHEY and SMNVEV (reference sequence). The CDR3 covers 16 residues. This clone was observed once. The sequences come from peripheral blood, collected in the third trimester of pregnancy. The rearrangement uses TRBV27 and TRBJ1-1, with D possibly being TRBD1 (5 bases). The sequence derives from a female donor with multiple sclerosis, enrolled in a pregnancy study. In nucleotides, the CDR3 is TGTGCCAGCAAGTTTAGGGCAGGGTGGGTGAACACTGAAGCTTTCTTT. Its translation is CASKFRAGWVNTEAFF.